The rows below give T cell receptor beta chains drawn from one sample of a study of CD8+ T cells in alopecia areata. TCRdb keeps only in-frame clones here, not all; method: immunoSEQ multiplex PCR. The sample consists of about 120,000 clones, approximately 51% of them appearing once. The sample consisted of CD4+ T cells sorted from blood, taken at week 24, from a patient treated with tofacitinib. These receptors all stem from a human donor with alopecia areata. The CDR3 runs from the conserved cysteine through the conserved F or W. The D gene is left open where the match is weak.

D gene: NA
J gene: TRBJ1-4
V gene: TRBV29-1
CDR3 protein: CSVERGREGEKLFF

D gene: TRBD1
J gene: TRBJ2-5
V gene: TRBV18
CDR3 protein: CASSRDRGGETQYF

D gene: NA
J gene: TRBJ1-2
V gene: TRBV29-1
CDR3 protein: CSVDQGGGEEYGYTF

D gene: NA
J gene: TRBJ2-7
V gene: TRBV6-5
CDR3 protein: CASSSPNVAYEQYF

D gene: TRBD1
J gene: TRBJ1-1
V gene: TRBV4-3
CDR3 protein: CASSQRTGSFTEAFF

D gene: NA
J gene: TRBJ1-1
V gene: TRBV5-1
CDR3 protein: CASSIQLNTEAFF

D gene: NA
J gene: TRBJ1-6
V gene: TRBV30
CDR3 protein: CAWSRRTLSATLHF

D gene: TRBD2
J gene: TRBJ2-5
V gene: TRBV10-3
CDR3 protein: CAISEEGLARLEETQYF

D gene: TRBD1
J gene: TRBJ1-5
V gene: TRBV23-1
CDR3 protein: CASRDRGLGQPQHF

D gene: NA
J gene: TRBJ1-5
V gene: TRBV7-2
CDR3 protein: CASSPERNQPQHF

D gene: NA
J gene: TRBJ2-7
V gene: TRBV5-6
CDR3 protein: CASSLRDEQYF

D gene: NA
J gene: TRBJ2-6
V gene: TRBV7-2
CDR3 protein: CASSPHSGANVLTF

D gene: NA
J gene: TRBJ2-5
V gene: TRBV6-5
CDR3 protein: CASSYEGQSQETQYF

D gene: TRBD2
J gene: TRBJ2-5
V gene: TRBV7-2
CDR3 protein: CASSLGLADQETQYF

D gene: NA
J gene: TRBJ2-3
V gene: TRBV4-2
CDR3 protein: CASSQGVEGGPDTQYF

D gene: NA
J gene: TRBJ2-3
V gene: TRBV2
CDR3 protein: CASSVFQDTQYF

D gene: NA
J gene: TRBJ1-5
V gene: TRBV10-3
CDR3 protein: CAIRDNNQPQHF

D gene: TRBD2
J gene: TRBJ2-7
V gene: TRBV15
CDR3 protein: CATSRDLTSGGGAYEQYF

D gene: TRBD1
J gene: TRBJ2-7
V gene: TRBV28
CDR3 protein: CASLPGQGSHEQYF

D gene: NA
J gene: TRBJ2-3
V gene: TRBV29-1
CDR3 protein: CSVLLSTDTQYF

D gene: TRBD2
J gene: TRBJ2-4
V gene: TRBV2
CDR3 protein: CARGTSGVSIQYF

D gene: NA
J gene: TRBJ1-2
V gene: TRBV29-1
CDR3 protein: CSVSQGGYGYTF

D gene: TRBD1
J gene: TRBJ1-2
V gene: TRBV4-1
CDR3 protein: CASSQDLSGGNGYTF

D gene: TRBD2
J gene: TRBJ2-3
V gene: TRBV18
CDR3 protein: CASSPPGAGGTDTQYF

D gene: NA
J gene: TRBJ1-2
V gene: TRBV5-6
CDR3 protein: CASSLGRINYGYTF

D gene: TRBD1
J gene: TRBJ1-5
V gene: TRBV18
CDR3 protein: CASSPGGLSNQPQHF

D gene: TRBD1
J gene: TRBJ2-2
V gene: TRBV7-9
CDR3 protein: CASSPRQGASGELFF

D gene: TRBD1
J gene: TRBJ2-5
V gene: TRBV13
CDR3 protein: CASSLSGWGTGEETQYF

D gene: NA
J gene: TRBJ1-2
V gene: TRBV4-1
CDR3 protein: CASSQDREYRVNYGYTF

D gene: TRBD1
J gene: TRBJ2-7
V gene: TRBV5-1
CDR3 protein: CASSLAIQGARGEQYF

D gene: NA
J gene: TRBJ1-5
V gene: TRBV18
CDR3 protein: CASSPSGRGQPQHF

D gene: NA
J gene: TRBJ2-3
V gene: TRBV29-1
CDR3 protein: CSSFGPTDTQYF

D gene: TRBD1
J gene: TRBJ2-5
V gene: TRBV29-1
CDR3 protein: CSVAGQGAGETQYF

D gene: NA
J gene: TRBJ1-6
V gene: TRBV10-3
CDR3 protein: CAISEGGSPLHF

D gene: TRBD1
J gene: TRBJ2-3
V gene: TRBV27
CDR3 protein: CASSRDRPTDTQYF